This TCR beta chain was identified in a study of technical replicates of blood from a few donors. V lost 5 bases and J lost 1; bases outside the gene matches: 8. Germline CDR1 SGHTA, CDR2 FQGNSA. CDR3 length: 15 amino acids. Sequencing was performed with immunoSEQ multiplex PCR; in TCRdb, only in-frame clones are kept and a portion is missing. The sample lists about 73,000 clones, 85% to 95% occurring once. This clonotype originated in a human donor in good health. Some clones in this sample may be carry-over from other donors' samples. Sequenced sample: PBMCs. The V gene is TRBV7-2, the J gene TRBJ2-7; TRBD1 matches at 7 bases. In DNA, the CDR3 is TGTGCCAGCAGCCAAACAGGGGTCAGGTCCTACGAGCAGTACTTC. Protein sequence: CASSQTGVRSYEQYF.